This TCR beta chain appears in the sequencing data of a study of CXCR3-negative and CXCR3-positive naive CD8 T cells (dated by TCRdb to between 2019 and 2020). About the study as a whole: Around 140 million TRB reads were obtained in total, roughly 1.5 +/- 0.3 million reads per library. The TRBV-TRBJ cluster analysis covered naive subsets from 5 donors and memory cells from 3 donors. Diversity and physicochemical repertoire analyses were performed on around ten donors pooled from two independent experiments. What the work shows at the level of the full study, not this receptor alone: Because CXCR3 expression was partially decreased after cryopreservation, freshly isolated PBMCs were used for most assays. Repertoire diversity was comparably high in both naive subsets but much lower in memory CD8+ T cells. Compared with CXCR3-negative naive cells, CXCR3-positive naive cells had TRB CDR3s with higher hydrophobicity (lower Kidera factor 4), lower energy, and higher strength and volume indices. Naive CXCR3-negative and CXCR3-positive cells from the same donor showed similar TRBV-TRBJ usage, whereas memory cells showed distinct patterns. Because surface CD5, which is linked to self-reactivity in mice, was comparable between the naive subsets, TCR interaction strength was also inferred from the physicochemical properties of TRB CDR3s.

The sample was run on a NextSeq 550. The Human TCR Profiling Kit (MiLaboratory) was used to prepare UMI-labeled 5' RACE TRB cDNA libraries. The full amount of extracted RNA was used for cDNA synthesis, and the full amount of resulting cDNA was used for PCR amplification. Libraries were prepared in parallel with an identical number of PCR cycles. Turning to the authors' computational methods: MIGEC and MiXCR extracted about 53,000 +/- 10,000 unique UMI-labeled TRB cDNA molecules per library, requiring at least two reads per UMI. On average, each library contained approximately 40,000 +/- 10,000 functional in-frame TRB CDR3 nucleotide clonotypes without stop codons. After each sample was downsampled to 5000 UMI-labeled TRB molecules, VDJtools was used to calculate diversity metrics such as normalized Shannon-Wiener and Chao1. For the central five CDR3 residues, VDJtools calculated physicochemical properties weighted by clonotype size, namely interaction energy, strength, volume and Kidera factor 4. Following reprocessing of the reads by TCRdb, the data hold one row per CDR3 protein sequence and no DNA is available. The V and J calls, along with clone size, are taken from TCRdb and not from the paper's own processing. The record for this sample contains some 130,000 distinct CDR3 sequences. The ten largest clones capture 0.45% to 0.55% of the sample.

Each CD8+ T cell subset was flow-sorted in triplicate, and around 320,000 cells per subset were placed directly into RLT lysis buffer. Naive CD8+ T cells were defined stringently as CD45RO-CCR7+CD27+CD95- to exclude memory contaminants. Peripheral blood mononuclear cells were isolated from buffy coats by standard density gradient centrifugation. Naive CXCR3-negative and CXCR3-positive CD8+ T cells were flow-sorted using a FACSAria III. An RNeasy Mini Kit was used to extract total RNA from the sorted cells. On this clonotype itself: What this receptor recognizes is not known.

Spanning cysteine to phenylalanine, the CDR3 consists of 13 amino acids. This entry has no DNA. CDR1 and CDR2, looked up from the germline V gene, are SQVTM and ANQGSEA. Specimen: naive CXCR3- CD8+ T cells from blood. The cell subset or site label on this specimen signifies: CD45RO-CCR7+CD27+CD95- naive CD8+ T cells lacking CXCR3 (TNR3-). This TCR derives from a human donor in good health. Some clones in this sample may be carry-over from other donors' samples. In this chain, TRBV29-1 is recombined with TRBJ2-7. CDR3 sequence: CSVDRLNSYEQYF.